This T cell receptor (beta chain) comes out of a study of tumor-infiltrating lymphocytes in primary liver carcinoma. The CDR3 extends over 14 amino acids. CDR1 SGHAT and CDR2 FQDESV come from the germline V gene (reference sequence). In regard to this clonotype: A junction boundary mismatches the germline segment, possibly from a read error.

Each 20-30 mg portion of unsorted bulk tissue served as the source for co-extraction of RNA and DNA. Production of TCR beta cDNA used approximately 0.45 ug total RNA together with a constant-region primer. Three nested multiplex PCR rounds, a slightly modified ARM-PCR, produced the libraries for TCR beta. For around 11 cycles apiece, the opening two PCR rounds ran with TRBV1-TRBV30 forward primers and a C-beta reverse primer. TCRdb redid the calling of the multiplex PCR reads with MiXCR, one entry per CDR3 protein. Of 90,000 to 150,000 distinct CDR3 sequences listed, 65% were seen once; the top ten hold around 8.5%.

V is TRBV11-1 and J is TRBJ2-7; the match to TRBD2 covers 7 bases. The sample taken for sequencing was liver tumor tissue from sampling region 1. Subset reported: tumor region T1, superior pole. This receptor was identified in a woman in her sixties with primary liver carcinoma and hepatitis B virus infection. DNA for the CDR3: TGTGCCGGCAACTTAAGCGGGCGGGAGCACGAACAGTACTTC. Translating it yields CAGNLSGREHEQYF.